This is a list of T cell receptor beta chains from one sample in a study of T cell repertoires in aging, cancer and after chemotherapy. One entry per CDR3 protein results from TCRdb running MiXCR on the multiplex PCR reads. Of under 700 distinct CDR3 sequences detected, roughly 20% appear once; the ten largest clones hold 50%. Sequenced: blood. These receptors were collected from a human donor in good health. Both conserved end residues are part of each CDR3. The D gene is left open where the match is weak. Size tells how often a clone was seen (once, few, many) or the class of an expanded clone, and some rows leave it out.

d_call j_call v_call clone_size cdr3_aa cdr3_nt
NA TRBJ1-1 TRBV10-3 NA CAISLSTGLNTEAFF TGTGCCATCAGCCTATCCACAGGGCTGAACACTGAAGCTTTCTTT
NA TRBJ2-7 TRBV19 medium-sized CASRRDISSYEQYF TGTGCCAGTAGAAGGGACATCAGCTCCTACGAGCAGTACTTC
NA TRBJ2-3 TRBV6-6 large CASSTRDSRTDTQYF TGTGCCAGCAGTACCCGGGACTCTCGCACAGATACGCAGTATTTT
TRBD2 TRBJ2-3 TRBV6-4 medium-sized CASSERGDTDTQYF TGTGCCAGCAGTGAACGGGGGGATACAGATACGCAGTATTTT
NA TRBJ2-5 TRBV12-3/TRBV12-4 medium-sized CASSLGVAETQYF TGTGCCAGCAGTTTAGGGGTGGCGGAGACCCAGTACTTC
NA TRBJ1-1 TRBV20-1 few CSALGGTEAFF TGCAGTGCTCTGGGTGGCACTGAAGCTTTCTTT
NA TRBJ2-7 TRBV18 medium-sized CASSPSQFDEQYF TGTGCCAGCTCACCCAGTCAGTTTGACGAGCAGTACTTC
TRBD2 TRBJ2-3 TRBV7-2 NA CASSLRTSGDTQYF TGTGCCAGCAGCTTAAGGACTAGCGGAGATACGCAGTATTTT
NA TRBJ2-3 TRBV7-3 NA CASSLKGDTQYF TGTGCCAGCAGCTTAAAAGGAGATACGCAGTATTTT
NA TRBJ1-3 TRBV12-3/TRBV12-4 NA CASSSHNSGNTIYF TGTGCCAGCAGTTCCCATAACTCTGGAAACACCATATATTTT
NA TRBJ2-2 TRBV6-1 medium-sized CASSEAKTVNTGELFF TGTGCCAGCAGTGAGGCGAAGACTGTGAACACCGGGGAGCTGTTTTTT
NA TRBJ2-3 TRBV6-2/TRBV6-3 once CASSYGAGDLSDTQYF TGTGCCAGCAGTTACGGCGCAGGGGATCTCTCAGATACGCAGTATTTT
NA TRBJ1-2 TRBV19 large CASSTYYRTVGDGYTF TGTGCCAGTAGTACGTACTATCGGACCGTGGGGGATGGCTACACCTTC
TRBD2 TRBJ2-2 TRBV20-1 NA CSANAGAFTGELFF TGCAGTGCTAACGCGGGAGCCTTCACCGGGGAGCTGTTTTTT
NA TRBJ2-7 TRBV14 medium-sized CASSPGAVEQYF TGTGCCAGCAGCCCCGGAGCGGTAGAGCAGTACTTC
NA TRBJ2-7 TRBV12-3/TRBV12-4 medium-sized CASTLGYEQYF TGTGCCAGCACCCTAGGCTACGAGCAGTACTTC
NA TRBJ1-6 TRBV6-6 medium-sized CASSYSRTENSPLHF TGTGCCAGCAGTTACTCTCGGACGGAGAATTCACCCCTCCACTTT
NA TRBJ2-2 TRBV12-3/TRBV12-4 large CASTPEGTGELFF TGTGCCAGCACTCCCGAGGGGACCGGGGAGCTGTTTTTT
TRBD1 TRBJ2-5 TRBV7-6 NA CASSLAGQGGETQYF TGTGCCAGCAGCTTAGCGGGACAGGGTGGCGAGACCCAGTACTTC
TRBD2 TRBJ2-1 TRBV5-6 few CASSSGTSGRVMEQFF TGTGCCAGCAGCTCTGGGACTAGCGGGAGGGTTATGGAGCAGTTCTTC
TRBD1 TRBJ1-4 TRBV6-5 large CASSYGGQAEKLFF TGTGCCAGCAGTTACGGAGGACAGGCTGAAAAACTGTTTTTT
NA TRBJ2-5 TRBV5-1 NA CASSLETKGAQETQYF TGCGCCAGCAGCTTGGAGACCAAAGGGGCTCAGGAGACCCAGTACTTC
NA TRBJ1-1 TRBV18 NA CASSPRNTEAFF TGTGCCAGCTCACCCCGGAACACTGAAGCTTTCTTT
TRBD2 TRBJ2-1 TRBV4-2 NA CASSQDWASGINEQFF TGTGCCAGCAGCCAAGATTGGGCTAGCGGGATAAATGAGCAGTTCTTC
NA TRBJ1-1 TRBV25-1 few CASSELGNMNTEAFF TGTGCCAGCAGTGAATTAGGAAACATGAACACTGAAGCTTTCTTT
TRBD1 TRBJ2-7 TRBV7-9 few CASSLEGQGGDYEQYF TGTGCCAGCAGCTTAGAAGGACAGGGAGGTGACTACGAGCAGTACTTC